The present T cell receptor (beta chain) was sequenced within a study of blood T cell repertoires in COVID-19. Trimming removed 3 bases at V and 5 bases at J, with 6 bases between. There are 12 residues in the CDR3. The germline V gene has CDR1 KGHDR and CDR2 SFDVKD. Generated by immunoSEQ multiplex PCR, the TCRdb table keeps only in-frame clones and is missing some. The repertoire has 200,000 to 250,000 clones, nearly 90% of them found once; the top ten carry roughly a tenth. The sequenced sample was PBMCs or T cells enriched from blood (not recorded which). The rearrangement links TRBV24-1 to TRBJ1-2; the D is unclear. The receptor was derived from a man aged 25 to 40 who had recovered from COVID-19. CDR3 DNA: TGTGCCACCAGTGATCATCAATATGGCTACACCTTC. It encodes CATSDHQYGYTF.